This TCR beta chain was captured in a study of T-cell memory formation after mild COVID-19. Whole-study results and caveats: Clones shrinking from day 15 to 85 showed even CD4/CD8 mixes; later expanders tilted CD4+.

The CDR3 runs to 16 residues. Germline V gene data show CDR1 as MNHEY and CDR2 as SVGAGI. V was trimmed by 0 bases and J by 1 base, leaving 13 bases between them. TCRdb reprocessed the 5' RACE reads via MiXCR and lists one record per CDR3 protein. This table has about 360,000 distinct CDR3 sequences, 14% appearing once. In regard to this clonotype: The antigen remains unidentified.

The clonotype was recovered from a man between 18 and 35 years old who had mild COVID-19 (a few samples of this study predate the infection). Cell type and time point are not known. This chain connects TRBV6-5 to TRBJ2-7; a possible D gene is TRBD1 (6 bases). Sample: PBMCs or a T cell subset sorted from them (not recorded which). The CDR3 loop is CASSYSKWTESYEQYF. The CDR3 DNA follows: TGTGCCAGCAGTTACTCAAAGTGGACAGAATCCTACGAGCAGTACTTC.